This T cell receptor beta chain stems from a study of blood T cell repertoires in COVID-19. Study-wide background: Both acute and convalescent COVID-19 samples were obtained from the United States, Italy and Spain.

Assay: immunoSEQ multiplex PCR; the TCRdb copy retains only in-frame clones and omits some. Of a few hundred thousand clones listed, approximately 93% are singletons. The CDR3 runs 17 residues. The V gene lost 7 bases and the J gene lost 10 bases, with 25 bases spanning the gap. Germline assignment: CDR1 KGHDR and CDR2 SFDVKD. The rearrangement links TRBV24-1 to TRBJ1-6, with D possibly TRBD1 on 6 matching bases. The specimen was PBMCs or T cells enriched from blood (not recorded which). This clonotype was obtained from a woman aged 40 to 50 who had been exposed to COVID-19. DNA of the CDR3: TGTGCCACCAGCTTAGCTCTAACGGGACACCGAGGGTCACCCCTCCACTTT. It codes for CATSLALTGHRGSPLHF.